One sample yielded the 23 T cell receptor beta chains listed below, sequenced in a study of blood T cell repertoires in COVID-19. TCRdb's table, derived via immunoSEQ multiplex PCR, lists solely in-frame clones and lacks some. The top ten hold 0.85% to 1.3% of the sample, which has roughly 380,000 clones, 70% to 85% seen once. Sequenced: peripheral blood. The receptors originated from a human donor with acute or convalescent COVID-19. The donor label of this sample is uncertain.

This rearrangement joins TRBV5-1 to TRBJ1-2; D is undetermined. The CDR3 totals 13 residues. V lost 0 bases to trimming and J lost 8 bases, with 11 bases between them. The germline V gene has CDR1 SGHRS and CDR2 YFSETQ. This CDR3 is CASSLATRSGYTF. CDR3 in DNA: TGCGCCAGCAGCTTGGCCACTCGTTCGGGCTACACCTTC.

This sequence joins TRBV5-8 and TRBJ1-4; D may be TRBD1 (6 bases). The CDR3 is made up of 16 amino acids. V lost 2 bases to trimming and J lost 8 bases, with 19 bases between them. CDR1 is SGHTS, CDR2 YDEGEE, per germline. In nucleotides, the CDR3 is TGTGCCAGCAGCTTCTCGAGGGGGATTACTACCGAAAAACTGTTTTTT. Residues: CASSFSRGITTEKLFF. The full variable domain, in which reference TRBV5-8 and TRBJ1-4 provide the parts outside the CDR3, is EAGVTQSPTHLIKTRGQQATLRCSPISGHTSVYWYQQALGLGLQFLLWYDEGEERNRGNFPPRFSGRQFPNYSSELNVNALELEDSALYLCASSFSRGITTEKLFFGSGTQLSVL.

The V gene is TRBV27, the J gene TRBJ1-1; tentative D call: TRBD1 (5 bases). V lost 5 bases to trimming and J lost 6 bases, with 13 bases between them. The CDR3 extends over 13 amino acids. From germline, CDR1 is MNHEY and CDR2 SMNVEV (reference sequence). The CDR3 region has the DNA TGTGCCAGCAGTCGCCAGGGCCAACCTGAAGCTTTCTTT. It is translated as CASSRQGQPEAFF.

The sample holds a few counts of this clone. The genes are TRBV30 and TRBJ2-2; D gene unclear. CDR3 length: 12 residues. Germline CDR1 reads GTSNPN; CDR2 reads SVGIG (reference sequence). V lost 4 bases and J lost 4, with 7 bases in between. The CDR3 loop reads CAWTSGTGELFF. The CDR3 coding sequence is TGTGCCTGGACTAGTGGCACCGGGGAGCTGTTTTTT.

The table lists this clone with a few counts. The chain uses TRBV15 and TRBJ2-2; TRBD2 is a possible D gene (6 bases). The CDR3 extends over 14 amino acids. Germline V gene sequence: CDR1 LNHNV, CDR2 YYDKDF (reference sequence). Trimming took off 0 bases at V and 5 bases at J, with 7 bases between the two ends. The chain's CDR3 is CATSRDRGTGELFF. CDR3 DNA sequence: TGTGCCACCAGCAGAGATCGGGGGACCGGGGAGCTGTTTTTT.

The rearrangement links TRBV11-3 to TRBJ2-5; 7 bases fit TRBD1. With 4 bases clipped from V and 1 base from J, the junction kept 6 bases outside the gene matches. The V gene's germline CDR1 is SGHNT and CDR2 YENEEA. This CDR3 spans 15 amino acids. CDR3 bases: TGTGCCAGCAGCTCCGGGACAGCTCGCCAAGAGACCCAGTACTTC. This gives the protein CASSSGTARQETQYF.

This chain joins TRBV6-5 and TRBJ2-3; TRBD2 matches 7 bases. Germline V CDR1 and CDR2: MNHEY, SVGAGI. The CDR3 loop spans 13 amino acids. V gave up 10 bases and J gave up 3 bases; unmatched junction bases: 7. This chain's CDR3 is CATRGVATDTQYF. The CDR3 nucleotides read TGTGCCACCCGGGGGGTGGCGACAGATACGCAGTATTTT.

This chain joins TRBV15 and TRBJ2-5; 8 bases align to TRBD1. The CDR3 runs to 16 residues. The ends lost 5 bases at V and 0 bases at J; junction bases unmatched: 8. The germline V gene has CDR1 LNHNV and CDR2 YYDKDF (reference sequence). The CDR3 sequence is CATSSDDRGNQETQYF. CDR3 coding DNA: TGTGCCACCAGCTCCGACGACAGGGGAAACCAAGAGACCCAGTACTTC.

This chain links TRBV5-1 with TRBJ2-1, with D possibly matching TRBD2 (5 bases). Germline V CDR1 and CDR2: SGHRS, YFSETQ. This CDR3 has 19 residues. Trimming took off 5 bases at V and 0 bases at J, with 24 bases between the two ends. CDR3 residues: CASSFGRLIARYSYNEQFF. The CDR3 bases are TGCGCCAGCAGTTTCGGGCGATTGATAGCGCGTTACTCCTACAATGAGCAGTTCTTC.

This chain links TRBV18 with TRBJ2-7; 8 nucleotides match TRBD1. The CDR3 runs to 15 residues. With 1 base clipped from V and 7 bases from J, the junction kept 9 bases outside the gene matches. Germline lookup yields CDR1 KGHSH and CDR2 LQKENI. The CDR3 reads CASSPLRGQGVEQYF. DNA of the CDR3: TGTGCCAGCTCACCACTTCGCGGACAGGGAGTAGAGCAGTACTTC. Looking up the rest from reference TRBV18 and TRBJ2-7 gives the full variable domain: NAGVMQNPRHLVRRRGQEARLRCSPMKGHSHVYWYRQLPEEGLKFMVYLQKENIIDESGMPKERFSAEFPKEGPSILRIQQVVRGDSAAYFCASSPLRGQGVEQYFGPGTRLTVT.

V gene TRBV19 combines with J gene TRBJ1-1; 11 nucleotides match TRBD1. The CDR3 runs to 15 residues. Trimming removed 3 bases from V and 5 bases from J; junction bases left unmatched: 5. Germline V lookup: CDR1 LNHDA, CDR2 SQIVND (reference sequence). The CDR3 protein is CASSIGQGARTEAFF. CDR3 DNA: TGTGCCAGTAGTATCGGACAGGGGGCGCGGACTGAAGCTTTCTTT.

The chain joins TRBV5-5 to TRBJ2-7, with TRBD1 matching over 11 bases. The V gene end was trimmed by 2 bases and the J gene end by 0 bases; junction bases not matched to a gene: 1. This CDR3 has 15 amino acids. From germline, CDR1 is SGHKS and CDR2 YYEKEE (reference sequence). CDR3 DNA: TGTGCCAGCAGCTTAGGGACAGGGGGCTCCTACGAGCAGTACTTC. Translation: CASSLGTGGSYEQYF.

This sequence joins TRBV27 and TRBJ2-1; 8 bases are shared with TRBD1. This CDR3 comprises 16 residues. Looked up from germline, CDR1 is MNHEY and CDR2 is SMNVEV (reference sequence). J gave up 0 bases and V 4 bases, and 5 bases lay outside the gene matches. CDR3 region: CASSYRGTSSYNEQFF. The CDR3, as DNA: TGTGCCAGCAGTTACAGGGGGACAAGCTCCTACAATGAGCAGTTCTTC.

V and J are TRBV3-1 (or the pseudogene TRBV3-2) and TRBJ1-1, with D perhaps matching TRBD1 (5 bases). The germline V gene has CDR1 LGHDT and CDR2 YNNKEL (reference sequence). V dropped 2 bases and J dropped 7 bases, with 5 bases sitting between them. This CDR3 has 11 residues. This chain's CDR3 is CASSQQGEAFF. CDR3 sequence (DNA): TGTGCCAGCAGCCAACAGGGTGAAGCTTTCTTT.

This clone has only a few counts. Here the CDR3 DNA reads TGTGCCAGCAGCCAAGACTCACAGGGGTTCGCAGATACGCAGTATTTT. Translation: CASSQDSQGFADTQYF. J is TRBJ2-3 and V is TRBV4-2; 7 bases agree with TRBD1. Per germline, CDR1 LGHNA and CDR2 YNFKEQ. Unmatched junction bases numbered 7, after V lost 0 bases and J lost 4 bases. This CDR3 comprises 16 residues.

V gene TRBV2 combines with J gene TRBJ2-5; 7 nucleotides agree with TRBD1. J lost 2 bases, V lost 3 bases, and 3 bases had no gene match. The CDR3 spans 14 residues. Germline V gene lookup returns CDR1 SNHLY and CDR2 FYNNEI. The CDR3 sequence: CASSEDRNQETQYF. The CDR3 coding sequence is TGTGCCAGCAGTGAGGACAGGAATCAAGAGACCCAGTACTTC.

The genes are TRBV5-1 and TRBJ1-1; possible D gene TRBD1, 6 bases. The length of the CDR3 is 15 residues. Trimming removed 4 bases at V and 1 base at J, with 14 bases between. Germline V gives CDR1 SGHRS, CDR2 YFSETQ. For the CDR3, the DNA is TGCGCCAGCAGCCCGATGATCAGGGGGAACACTGAAGCTTTCTTT. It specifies CASSPMIRGNTEAFF.

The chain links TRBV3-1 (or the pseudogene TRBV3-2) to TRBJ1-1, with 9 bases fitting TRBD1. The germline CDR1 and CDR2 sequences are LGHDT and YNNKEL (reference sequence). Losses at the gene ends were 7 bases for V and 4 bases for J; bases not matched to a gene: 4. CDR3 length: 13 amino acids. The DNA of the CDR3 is TGTGCCAGCACCACAGGGGGCTTCACTGAAGCTTTCTTT. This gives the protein CASTTGGFTEAFF.

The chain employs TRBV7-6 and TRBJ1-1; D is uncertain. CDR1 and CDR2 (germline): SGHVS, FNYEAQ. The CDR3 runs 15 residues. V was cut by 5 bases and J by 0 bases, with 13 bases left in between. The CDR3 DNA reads TGTGCCAGCAGCAACAGCCGAATTTTGAACACTGAAGCTTTCTTT. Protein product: CASSNSRILNTEAFF.

CDR3 in amino acids: CASSMGLGELFF. In nucleotides, the CDR3 is TGTGCCAGTAGTATGGGGCTCGGGGAGCTGTTTTTT. J is TRBJ2-2 and V is TRBV19; TRBD1 might be the D (5 bases). CDR3 length: 12 residues. From germline, CDR1 is LNHDA and CDR2 SQIVND (reference sequence). Trimming pared 3 bases from V and 7 bases from J, leaving 6 bases between.

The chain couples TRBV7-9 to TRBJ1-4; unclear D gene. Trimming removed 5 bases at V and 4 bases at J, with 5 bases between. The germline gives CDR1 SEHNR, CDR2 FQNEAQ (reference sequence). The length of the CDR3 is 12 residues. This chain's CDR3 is CASSPNNEKLFF. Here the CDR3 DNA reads TGTGCCAGCAGCCCCAATAATGAAAAACTGTTTTTT.

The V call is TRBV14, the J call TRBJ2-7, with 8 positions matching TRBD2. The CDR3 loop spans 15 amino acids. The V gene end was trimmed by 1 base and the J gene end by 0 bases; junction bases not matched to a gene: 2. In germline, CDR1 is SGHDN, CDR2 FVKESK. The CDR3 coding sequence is TGTGCCAGCAGCCAAGTCGGGGGGGACTCCTACGAGCAGTACTTC. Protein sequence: CASSQVGGDSYEQYF.

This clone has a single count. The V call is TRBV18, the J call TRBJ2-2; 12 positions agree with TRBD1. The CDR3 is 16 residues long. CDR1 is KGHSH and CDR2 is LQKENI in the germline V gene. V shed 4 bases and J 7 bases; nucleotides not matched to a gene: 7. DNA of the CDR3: TGTGCCAGCTCACTCGGGACAGGGGGCGCGTTCGGGGAGCTGTTTTTT. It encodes CASSLGTGGAFGELFF.